This T cell receptor (beta chain) emerged from a study of cytomegalovirus exposure and HLA in healthy donors. The overall study: The 120 or so validation repertoires used a platform that matched the one used for the 666 first-cohort repertoires, as a later analysis reported.

On this clone: Its antigen is not known.

General observations from the study: The study listed approximately 170 cytomegalovirus-associated TCR beta chains.

The validation cohort, a group of more than 100 subjects, included the donors and was separate from the roughly 720-subject first cohort. The table came from immunoSEQ multiplex PCR; TCRdb's copy has only in-frame clones and leaves some out. The sample shows under 65,000 clones, 95% of them seen only once. This TCR came from a woman under 30 in good health and CMV-seropositive. The sequencing sample was made of PBMCs.

The DNA of the CDR3 is TGTGCCCAAAGCAGTGGTCGGTCGGGATACGAGCAGTACTTC. This encodes CAQSSGRSGYEQYF. This sequence joins TRBV2 and TRBJ2-7, with D possibly TRBD2 on 5 matching bases. V gave up 11 bases and J gave up 4 bases, with 21 bases separating them. The CDR3 totals 14 residues. Germline lookup yields CDR1 SNHLY and CDR2 FYNNEI.